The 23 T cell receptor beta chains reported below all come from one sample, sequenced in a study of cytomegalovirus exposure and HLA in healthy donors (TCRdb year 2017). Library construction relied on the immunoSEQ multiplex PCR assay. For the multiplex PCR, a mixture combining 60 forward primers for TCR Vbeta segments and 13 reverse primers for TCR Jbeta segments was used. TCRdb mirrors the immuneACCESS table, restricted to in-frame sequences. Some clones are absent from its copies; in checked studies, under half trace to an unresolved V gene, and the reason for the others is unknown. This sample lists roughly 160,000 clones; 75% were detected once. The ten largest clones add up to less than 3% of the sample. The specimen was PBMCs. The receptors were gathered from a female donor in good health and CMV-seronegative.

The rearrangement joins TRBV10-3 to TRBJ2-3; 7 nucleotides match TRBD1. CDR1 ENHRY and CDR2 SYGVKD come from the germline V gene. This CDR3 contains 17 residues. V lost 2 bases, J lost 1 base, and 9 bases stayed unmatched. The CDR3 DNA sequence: TGTGCCATCAGTGAGGGAATAGGGACAGCGGGCACAGATACGCAGTATTTT. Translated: CAISEGIGTAGTDTQYF.

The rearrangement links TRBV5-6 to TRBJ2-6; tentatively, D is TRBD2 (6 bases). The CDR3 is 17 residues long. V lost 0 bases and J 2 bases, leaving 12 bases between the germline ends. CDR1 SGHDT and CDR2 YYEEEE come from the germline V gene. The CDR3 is CASSLATGVPGANVLTF. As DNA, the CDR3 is TGTGCCAGCAGCTTGGCGACGGGGGTCCCTGGGGCCAACGTCCTGACTTTC.

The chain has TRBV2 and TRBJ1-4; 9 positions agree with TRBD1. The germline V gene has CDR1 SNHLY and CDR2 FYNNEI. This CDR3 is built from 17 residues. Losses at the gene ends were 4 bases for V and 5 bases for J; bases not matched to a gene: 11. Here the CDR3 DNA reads TGTGCCAGCAGTGTCGGGGGGGGAGGGACAGGGAATGAAAAACTGTTTTTT. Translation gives CASSVGGGGTGNEKLFF. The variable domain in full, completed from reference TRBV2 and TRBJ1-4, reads EPEVTQTPSHQVTQMGQEVILRCVPISNHLYFYWYRQILGQKVEFLVSFYNNEISEKSEIFDDQFSVERPDGSNFTLKIRSTKLEDSAMYFCASSVGGGGTGNEKLFFGSGTQLSVL.

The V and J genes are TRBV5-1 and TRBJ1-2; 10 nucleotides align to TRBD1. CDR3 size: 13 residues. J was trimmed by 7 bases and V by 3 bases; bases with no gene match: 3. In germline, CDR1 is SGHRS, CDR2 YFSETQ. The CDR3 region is CASSSGTGAGYTF. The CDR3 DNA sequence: TGCGCCAGCAGCTCCGGGACAGGGGCTGGCTACACCTTC.

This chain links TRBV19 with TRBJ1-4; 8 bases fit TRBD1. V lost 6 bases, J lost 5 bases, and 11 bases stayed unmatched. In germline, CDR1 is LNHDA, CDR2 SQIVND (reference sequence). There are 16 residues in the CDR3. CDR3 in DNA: TGTGCCAGTAGCAGAGGACAGGGCCAGGAAAATGAAAAACTGTTTTTT. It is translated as CASSRGQGQENEKLFF.

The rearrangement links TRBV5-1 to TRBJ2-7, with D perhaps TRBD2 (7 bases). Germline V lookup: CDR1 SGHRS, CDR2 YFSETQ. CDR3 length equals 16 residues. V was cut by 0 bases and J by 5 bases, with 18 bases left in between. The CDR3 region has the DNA TGCGCCAGCAGCTTGGGATGGGGGGGGGCCCCACACGAGCAGTACTTC. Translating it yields CASSLGWGGAPHEQYF.

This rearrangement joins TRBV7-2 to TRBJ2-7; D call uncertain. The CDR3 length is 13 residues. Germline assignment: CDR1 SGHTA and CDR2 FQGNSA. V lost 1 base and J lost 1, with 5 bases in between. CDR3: CASSLDYSYEQYF. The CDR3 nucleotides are TGTGCCAGCAGCTTAGACTATTCCTACGAGCAGTACTTC.

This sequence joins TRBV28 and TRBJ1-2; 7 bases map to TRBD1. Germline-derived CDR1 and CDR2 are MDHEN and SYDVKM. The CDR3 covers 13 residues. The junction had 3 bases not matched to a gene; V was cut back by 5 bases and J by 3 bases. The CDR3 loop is CASSPGTDYGYTF. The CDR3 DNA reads TGTGCCAGCAGTCCAGGGACAGACTATGGCTACACCTTC.

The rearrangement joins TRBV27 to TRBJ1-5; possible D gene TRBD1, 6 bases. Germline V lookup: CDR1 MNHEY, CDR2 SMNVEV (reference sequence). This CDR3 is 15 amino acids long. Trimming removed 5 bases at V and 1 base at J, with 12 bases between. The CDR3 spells CASSQDRRSNQPQHF. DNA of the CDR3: TGTGCCAGCAGTCAGGACAGAAGGAGCAATCAGCCCCAGCATTTT.

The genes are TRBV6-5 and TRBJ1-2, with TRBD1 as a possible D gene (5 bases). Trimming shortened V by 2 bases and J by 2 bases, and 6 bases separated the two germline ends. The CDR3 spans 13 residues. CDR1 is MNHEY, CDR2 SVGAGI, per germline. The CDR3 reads CASSYGANYGYTF. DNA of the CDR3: TGTGCCAGCAGTTACGGGGCCAACTATGGCTACACCTTC.

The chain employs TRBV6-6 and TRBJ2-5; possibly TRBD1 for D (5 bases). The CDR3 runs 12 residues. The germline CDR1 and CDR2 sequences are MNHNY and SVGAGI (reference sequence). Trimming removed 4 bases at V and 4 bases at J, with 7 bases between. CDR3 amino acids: CASSWGGETQYF. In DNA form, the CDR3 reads TGTGCCAGCAGTTGGGGCGGAGAGACCCAGTACTTC.

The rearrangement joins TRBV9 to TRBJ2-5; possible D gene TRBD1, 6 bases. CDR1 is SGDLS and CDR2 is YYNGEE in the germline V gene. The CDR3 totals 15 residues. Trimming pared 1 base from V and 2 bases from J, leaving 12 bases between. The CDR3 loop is CASSVRGDNQETQYF. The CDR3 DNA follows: TGTGCCAGCAGCGTAAGAGGGGACAATCAAGAGACCCAGTACTTC. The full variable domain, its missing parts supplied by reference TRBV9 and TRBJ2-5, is DSGVTQTPKHLITATGQRVTLRCSPRSGDLSVYWYQQSLDQGLQFLIQYYNGEERAKGNILERFSAQQFPDLHSELNLSSLELGDSALYFCASSVRGDNQETQYFGPGTRLLVL.

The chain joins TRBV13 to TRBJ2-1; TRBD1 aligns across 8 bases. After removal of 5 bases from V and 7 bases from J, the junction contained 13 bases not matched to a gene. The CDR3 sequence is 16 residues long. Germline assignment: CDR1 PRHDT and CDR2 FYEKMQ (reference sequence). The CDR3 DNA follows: TGTGCCAGCAGCGGGAGAGGCAGGGGGCGAGGGAATGAGCAGTTCTTC. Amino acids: CASSGRGRGRGNEQFF.

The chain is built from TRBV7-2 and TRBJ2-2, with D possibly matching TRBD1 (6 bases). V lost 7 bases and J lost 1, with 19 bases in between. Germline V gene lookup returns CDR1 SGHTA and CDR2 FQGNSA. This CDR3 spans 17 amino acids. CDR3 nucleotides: TGTGCCAGCATTATATCCGTAGGGACACTGAACACCGGGGAGCTGTTTTTT. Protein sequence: CASIISVGTLNTGELFF.

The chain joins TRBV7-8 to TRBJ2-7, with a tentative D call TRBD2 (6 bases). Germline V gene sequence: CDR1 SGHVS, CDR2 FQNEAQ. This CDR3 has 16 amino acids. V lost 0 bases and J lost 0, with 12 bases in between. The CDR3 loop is CASSLAGPSASYEQYF. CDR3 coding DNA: TGTGCCAGCAGCTTAGCCGGGCCTAGCGCCTCCTACGAGCAGTACTTC.

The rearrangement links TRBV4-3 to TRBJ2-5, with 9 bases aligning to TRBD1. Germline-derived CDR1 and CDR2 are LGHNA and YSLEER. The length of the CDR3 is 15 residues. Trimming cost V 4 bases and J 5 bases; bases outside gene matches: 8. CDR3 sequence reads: CASSRTGARKETQYF. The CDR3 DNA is TGCGCCAGCAGCCGGACAGGGGCGCGCAAGGAGACCCAGTACTTC.

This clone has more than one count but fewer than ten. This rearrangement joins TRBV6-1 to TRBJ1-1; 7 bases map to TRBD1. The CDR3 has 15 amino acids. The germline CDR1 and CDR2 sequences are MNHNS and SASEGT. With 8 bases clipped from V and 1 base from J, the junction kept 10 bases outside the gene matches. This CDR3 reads CASGWTGARNTEAFF. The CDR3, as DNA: TGTGCCAGCGGGTGGACAGGAGCGAGGAACACTGAAGCTTTCTTT.

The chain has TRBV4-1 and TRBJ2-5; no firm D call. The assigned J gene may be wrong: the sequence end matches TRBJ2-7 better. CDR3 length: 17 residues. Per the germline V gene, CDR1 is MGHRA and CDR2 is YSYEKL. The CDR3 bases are TGCGCCAGCAGCCAACGTACATCCGCGGATAATACCTACGAGCAGTACTTC. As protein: CASSQRTSADNTYEQYF.

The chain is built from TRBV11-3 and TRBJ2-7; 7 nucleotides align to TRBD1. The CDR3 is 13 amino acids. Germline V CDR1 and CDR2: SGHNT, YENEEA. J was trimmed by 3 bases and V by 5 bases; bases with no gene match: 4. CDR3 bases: TGTGCCAGCAGCCTCGGGGACAGCTACGAGCAGTACTTC. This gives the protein CASSLGDSYEQYF. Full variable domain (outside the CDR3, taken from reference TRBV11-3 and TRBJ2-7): EAGVVQSPRYKIIEKKQPVAFWCNPISGHNTLYWYLQNLGQGPELLIRYENEEAVDDSQLPKDRFSAERLKGVDSTLKIQPAELGDSAVYLCASSLGDSYEQYFGPGTRLTVT.

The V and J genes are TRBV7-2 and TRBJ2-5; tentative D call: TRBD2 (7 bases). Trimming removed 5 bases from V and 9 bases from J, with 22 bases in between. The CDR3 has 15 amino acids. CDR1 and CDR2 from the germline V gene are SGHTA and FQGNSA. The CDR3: CASSQRGGTHRAQYF. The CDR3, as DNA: TGTGCCAGCAGCCAACGCGGGGGAACGCACAGGGCCCAGTACTTC. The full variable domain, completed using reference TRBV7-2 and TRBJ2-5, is GAGVSQSPSNKVTEKGKDVELRCDPISGHTALYWYRQSLGQGLEFLIYFQGNSAPDKSGLPSDRFSAERTGGSVSTLTIQRTQQEDSAVYLCASSQRGGTHRAQYFGPGTRLLVL.

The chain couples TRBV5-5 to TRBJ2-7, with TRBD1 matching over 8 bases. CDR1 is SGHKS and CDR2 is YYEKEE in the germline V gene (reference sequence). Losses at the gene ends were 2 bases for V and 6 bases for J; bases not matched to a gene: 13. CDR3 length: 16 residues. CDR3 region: CASSFRRQGSVGEQYF. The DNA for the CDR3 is TGTGCCAGCAGCTTCCGCCGACAGGGGTCTGTCGGCGAGCAGTACTTC.

The CDR3, as DNA: TGTGCCAGCAGCTTAGACGCAGGGCTCGGCTACACCTTC. The encoded protein is CASSLDAGLGYTF. This chain connects TRBV7-9 to TRBJ1-2; a weak D match, TRBD1 (5 bases). The V gene lost 1 base and the J gene lost 8 bases, with 11 bases spanning the gap. The CDR3 length is 13 residues. Germline loops: CDR1 SEHNR, CDR2 FQNEAQ (reference sequence).

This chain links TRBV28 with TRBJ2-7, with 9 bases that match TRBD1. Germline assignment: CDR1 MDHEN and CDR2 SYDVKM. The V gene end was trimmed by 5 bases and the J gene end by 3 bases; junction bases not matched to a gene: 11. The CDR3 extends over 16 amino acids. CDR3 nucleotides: TGTGCCAGCAGTCTCCCCCAGGGACAGGGTTTCTACGAGCAGTACTTC. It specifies CASSLPQGQGFYEQYF.